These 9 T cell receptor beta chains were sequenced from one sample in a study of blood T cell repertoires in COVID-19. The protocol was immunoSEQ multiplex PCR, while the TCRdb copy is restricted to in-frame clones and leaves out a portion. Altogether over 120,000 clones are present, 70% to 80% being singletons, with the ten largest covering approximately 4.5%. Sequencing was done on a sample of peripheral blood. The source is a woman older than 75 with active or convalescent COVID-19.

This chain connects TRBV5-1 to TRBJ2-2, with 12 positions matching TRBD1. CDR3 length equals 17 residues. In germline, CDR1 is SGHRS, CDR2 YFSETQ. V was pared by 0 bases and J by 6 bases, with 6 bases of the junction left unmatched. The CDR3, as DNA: TGCGCCAGCAGCTTGGCCGTGGGACAGGGGGCTTCCGGGGAGCTGTTTTTT. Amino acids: CASSLAVGQGASGELFF.

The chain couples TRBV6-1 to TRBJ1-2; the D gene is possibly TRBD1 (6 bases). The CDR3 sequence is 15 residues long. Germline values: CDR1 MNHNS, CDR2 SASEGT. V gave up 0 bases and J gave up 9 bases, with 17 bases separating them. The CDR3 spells CASSEALRGGQSYTF. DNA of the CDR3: TGTGCCAGCAGTGAAGCGCTTCGGGGGGGCCAAAGCTACACCTTC.

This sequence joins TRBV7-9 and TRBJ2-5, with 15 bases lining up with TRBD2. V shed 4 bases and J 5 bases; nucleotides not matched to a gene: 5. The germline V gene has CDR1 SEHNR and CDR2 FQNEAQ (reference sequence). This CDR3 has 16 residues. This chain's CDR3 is CASSSGLAGGHETQYF. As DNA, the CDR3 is TGTGCCAGCAGCTCGGGACTAGCGGGGGGTCACGAGACCCAGTACTTC.

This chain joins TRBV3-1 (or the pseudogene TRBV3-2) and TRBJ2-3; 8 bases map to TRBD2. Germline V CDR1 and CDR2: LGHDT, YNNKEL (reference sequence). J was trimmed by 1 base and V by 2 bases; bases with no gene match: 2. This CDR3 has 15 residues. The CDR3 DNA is TGTGCCAGCAGCCAACGGCGGGGGGGCACAGATACGCAGTATTTT. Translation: CASSQRRGGTDTQYF.

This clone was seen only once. CDR3 loop: CASSLGIEAFF. DNA of the CDR3: TGTGCCAGCAGTCTAGGAATTGAAGCTTTCTTT. The chain combines TRBV6-5 with TRBJ1-1, with D unclear. Trimming stripped 5 bases from V and 7 bases from J, with 8 bases between. Per the germline V gene, CDR1 is MNHEY and CDR2 is SVGAGI. The CDR3 spans 11 residues.

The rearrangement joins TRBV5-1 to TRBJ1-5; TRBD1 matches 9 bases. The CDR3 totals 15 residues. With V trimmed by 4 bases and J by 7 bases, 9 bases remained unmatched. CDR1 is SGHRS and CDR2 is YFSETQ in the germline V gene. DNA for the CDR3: TGCGCCAGCAGCCCCACGGGACAGGGTGGGCAGCCCCAGCATTTT. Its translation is CASSPTGQGGQPQHF.

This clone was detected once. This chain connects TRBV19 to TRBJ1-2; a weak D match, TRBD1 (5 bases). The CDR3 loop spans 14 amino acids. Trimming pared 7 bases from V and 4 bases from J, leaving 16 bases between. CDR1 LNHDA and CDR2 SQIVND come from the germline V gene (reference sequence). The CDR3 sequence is CASTPGSRGYGYTF. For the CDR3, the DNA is TGTGCCAGTACCCCGGGCTCTAGGGGCTATGGCTACACCTTC.

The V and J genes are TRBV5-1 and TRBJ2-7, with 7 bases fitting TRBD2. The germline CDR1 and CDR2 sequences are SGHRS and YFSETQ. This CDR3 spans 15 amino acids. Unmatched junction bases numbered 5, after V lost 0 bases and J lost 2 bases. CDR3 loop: CASSLAAGRAYEQYF. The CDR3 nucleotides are TGCGCCAGCAGCTTGGCCGCAGGGAGGGCCTACGAGCAGTACTTC.

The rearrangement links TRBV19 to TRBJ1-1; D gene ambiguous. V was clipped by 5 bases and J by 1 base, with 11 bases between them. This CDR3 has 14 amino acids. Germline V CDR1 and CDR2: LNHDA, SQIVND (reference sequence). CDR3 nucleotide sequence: TGTGCCAGTAGTCCACTCCGGGAGAACACTGAAGCTTTCTTT. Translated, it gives CASSPLRENTEAFF.